Below, 3 T cell receptor beta chains from the same sample are listed, as sequenced in a study of CD8+CD57+ T cells in acquired aplastic anemia. Profiles of TCR beta VDJ and CDR3 were generated from a genomic DNA template. TCRdb recomputed calls from the reads with MiXCR, one row per CDR3 protein. Counted here are over 150,000 distinct CDR3 sequences, about 48% occurring once; the ten biggest clones make up roughly 12%. Sequenced patients had shown CD8+CD57+ cell expansion by flow cytometry. Sequenced: sorted CD4+, CD8+, or CD8+CD57+ T cells (not recorded which) from PBMCs. These receptors originate from a human donor with aplastic anemia.

This clonotype has a count of ten or more. The chain uses TRBV7-3 and TRBJ1-4; tentative D call: TRBD1 (5 bases). V gave up 5 bases and J gave up 8 bases, with 18 bases separating them. The CDR3 spans 15 residues. Germline-derived CDR1 and CDR2 are SGHTA and FQGTGA. The CDR3 DNA sequence: TGTGCCAGCAGCCCTTCCGGGACTGCGGGGGAAAAACTGTTTTTT. Translation: CASSPSGTAGEKLFF.

V is TRBV19 and J is TRBJ1-1; 8 bases match TRBD1. The CDR3 totals 13 residues. Germline V lookup: CDR1 LNHDA, CDR2 SQIVND (reference sequence). The ends lost 5 bases at V and 5 bases at J; junction bases unmatched: 4. CDR3 sequence (DNA): TGTGCCAGTAGTGAGGACAGGGAAACTGAAGCTTTCTTT. Its protein is CASSEDRETEAFF.

This chain joins TRBV15 and TRBJ1-2, with D possibly being TRBD1 (6 bases). Per the germline V gene, CDR1 is LNHNV and CDR2 is YYDKDF (reference sequence). The CDR3 runs 16 residues. With 0 bases removed from V and 2 bases from J, the gap between germline ends came to 13 bases. CDR3 DNA sequence: TGTGCCACCAGCAGAGAGAGGGACATAATAAACTATGGCTACACCTTC. Translated: CATSRERDIINYGYTF. The full variable domain, rest sourced from reference TRBV15 and TRBJ1-2, is DAMVIQNPRYQVTQFGKPVTLSCSQTLNHNVMYWYQQKSSQAPKLLFHYYDKDFNNEADTPDNFQSRRPNTSFCFLDIRSPGLGDTAMYLCATSRERDIINYGYTFGSGTRLTVV.